A single sample gave rise to the 13 T cell receptor beta chains below, sequenced in a study of identical twins. TCRdb re-called the 5' RACE reads through MiXCR, storing one row per CDR3 protein. The sample contains 690,000 or so distinct CDR3 sequences, about 9.4% of which appear only once. Another study also made use of these data, one on yellow fever vaccine responses in identical twins.

The sequenced sample consisted of PBMCs. Receptors originate from a woman aged 18-29 years in good health.

This clonotype came up a few times. CDR3 protein: CSASVASTYNEQFF. The DNA for the CDR3 is TGCAGTGCTAGTGTCGCTTCTACCTACAATGAGCAGTTCTTC. The chain is built from TRBV20-1 and TRBJ2-1; D is unclear. Deletions cut 3 bases from V and 2 bases from J, with 11 bases between. The CDR3 sequence is 14 residues long. Germline CDR1 reads DFQATT; CDR2 reads SNEGSKA (reference sequence).

In this sample, this clonotype turned up many times. The genes are TRBV12-3 or TRBV12-4 and TRBJ2-7, with D uncertain. V was pared by 4 bases and J by 3 bases, with 10 bases between. The length of the CDR3 is 13 residues. In DNA, the CDR3 is TGTGCCAGCAGTTCTCGACCGAACTACGAGCAGTACTTC. As protein: CASSSRPNYEQYF.

The chain employs TRBV18 and TRBJ2-7; TRBD1 aligns across 8 bases. Germline assignment: CDR1 KGHSH and CDR2 LQKENI. This CDR3 spans 15 amino acids. V was pared by 4 bases and J by 1 base, with 6 bases of the junction left unmatched. CDR3 sequence: CASSLLDRVSYEQYF. The CDR3 DNA sequence: TGTGCCAGCTCACTACTGGACAGGGTATCCTACGAGCAGTACTTC. Looking up the rest from reference TRBV18 and TRBJ2-7 gives the full variable domain: NAGVMQNPRHLVRRRGQEARLRCSPMKGHSHVYWYRQLPEEGLKFMVYLQKENIIDESGMPKERFSAEFPKEGPSILRIQQVVRGDSAAYFCASSLLDRVSYEQYFGPGTRLTVT.

This clonotype showed up just a few times. The gene calls are TRBV6-1 and TRBJ2-7; a weak D match, TRBD1 (5 bases). The CDR3 is made up of 17 amino acids. Trimming shortened V by 6 bases and J by 2 bases, and 23 bases separated the two germline ends. Germline V CDR1 and CDR2: MNHNS, SASEGT. CDR3 nucleotide sequence: TGTGCCAGCAGCCCCTACCAAACAGGAGTTACTACCTACGAGCAGTACTTC. Protein product: CASSPYQTGVTTYEQYF.

This clonotype has just a few counts. The chain links TRBV7-9 to TRBJ2-1, with 7 bases matching TRBD2. The CDR3 is made up of 17 amino acids. J was trimmed by 13 bases and V by 11 bases; bases with no gene match: 29. Germline assignment: CDR1 SEHNR and CDR2 FQNEAQ (reference sequence). DNA of the CDR3: TGTGCCTCCCGAGCGCCGGAGCGGGATAACCCACAAGGACTTCAGTTCTTC. As protein: CASRAPERDNPQGLQFF.

This clonotype was seen a handful of times. The rearrangement links TRBV19 to TRBJ2-5; TRBD1 is a possible D gene (6 bases). This CDR3 region has 14 residues. Germline CDR1 is LNHDA and CDR2 is SQIVND (reference sequence). Trimming pared 6 bases from V and 5 bases from J, leaving 16 bases between. The CDR3 region is CASSPHGGMETQYF. DNA of the CDR3: TGTGCCAGTAGCCCTCATGGGGGCATGGAGACCCAGTACTTC.

The V gene is TRBV27, the J gene TRBJ2-5; D gene unclear. In germline, CDR1 is MNHEY, CDR2 SMNVEV (reference sequence). V lost 1 base to trimming and J lost 1 base, with 7 bases between them. This CDR3 comprises 14 residues. As DNA, the CDR3 is TGTGCCAGCAGTTTATGGGCATCCCAAGAGACCCAGTACTTC. Protein: CASSLWASQETQYF.

The rearrangement joins TRBV2 to TRBJ2-3; 8 bases line up with TRBD2. This CDR3 spans 16 amino acids. Germline V lookup: CDR1 SNHLY, CDR2 FYNNEI. Trimming took 3 bases from V and 0 from J; bases not matched to a gene: 5. CDR3 loop: CASSDPPSGSTDTQYF. The CDR3 region has the DNA TGTGCCAGCAGTGATCCGCCTAGCGGGAGCACAGATACGCAGTATTTT. Together with reference TRBV2 and TRBJ2-3, the CDR3 gives the full variable domain: EPEVTQTPSHQVTQMGQEVILRCVPISNHLYFYWYRQILGQKVEFLVSFYNNEISEKSEIFDDQFSVERPDGSNFTLKIRSTKLEDSAMYFCASSDPPSGSTDTQYFGPGTRLTVL.

V is TRBV9 and J is TRBJ2-1; a weak D match, TRBD2 (6 bases). Germline assignment: CDR1 SGDLS and CDR2 YYNGEE. V gave up 0 bases and J gave up 7 bases, with 11 bases separating them. The CDR3 extends over 14 amino acids. The CDR3 reads CASSVGRVLNEQFF. The CDR3 DNA follows: TGTGCCAGCAGCGTAGGGAGGGTCTTAAATGAGCAGTTCTTC. The full variable domain, its missing parts supplied by reference TRBV9 and TRBJ2-1, is DSGVTQTPKHLITATGQRVTLRCSPRSGDLSVYWYQQSLDQGLQFLIQYYNGEERAKGNILERFSAQQFPDLHSELNLSSLELGDSALYFCASSVGRVLNEQFFGPGTRLTVL.

The chain links TRBV12-5 to TRBJ2-1; a possible D gene is TRBD1 (6 bases). CDR1 is LGHNT, CDR2 FRNRAP, per germline. Trimming left V 0 bases short and J 5 bases short, with 14 bases between. This CDR3 is built from 16 residues. CDR3 protein: CASGLVLGQKNNEQFF. CDR3 coding DNA: TGTGCTAGTGGTTTGGTACTAGGACAGAAAAACAATGAGCAGTTCTTC.

This clonotype appeared many times. V gene TRBV4-2 combines with J gene TRBJ1-3; D is possibly TRBD1 (6 bases). The CDR3 is 13 amino acids. Germline loops: CDR1 LGHNA, CDR2 YNFKEQ. V lost 7 bases to trimming and J lost 4 bases, with 11 bases between them. For the CDR3, the DNA is TGTGCCAGCATCGGACAGTTAGGAAACACCATATATTTT. Translated, it gives CASIGQLGNTIYF.

This clonotype was detected only a few times. The chain combines TRBV5-1 with TRBJ2-2; the D gene is possibly TRBD2 (7 bases). Trimming left V 4 bases short and J 0 bases short, with 13 bases between. Germline V gene data show CDR1 as SGHRS and CDR2 as YFSETQ. The length of the CDR3 is 16 residues. The CDR3 DNA reads TGCGCCAGCAGCCCTGCGGGGGCCCCGAACACCGGGGAGCTGTTTTTT. It translates to CASSPAGAPNTGELFF.

The chain recombines TRBV6-1 with TRBJ1-2; D is undetermined. The germline V gene has CDR1 MNHNS and CDR2 SASEGT. The CDR3 has 14 amino acids. V was cut by 6 bases and J by 6 bases, with 17 bases left in between. The CDR3 reads CASSESGRANGYTF. CDR3 bases: TGTGCCAGCAGCGAATCCGGGAGGGCAAATGGCTACACCTTC.